The 16 T cell receptor beta chains below all came from one sample that was sequenced in a study of T cell clones after liver transplantation. Assay: immunoSEQ multiplex PCR; the TCRdb copy retains only in-frame clones and omits some. This repertoire shows about 8,900 clones, roughly 72% found once; its top ten account for around a fifth. The material sequenced was CD8+ T cells from blood, taken at the approximately 15-month timepoint. All receptors come from a human patient who received a liver transplant. The graft donor may account for some of the T cells.

The rearrangement links TRBV6-4 to TRBJ2-2; 7 bases are a match to TRBD2. V dropped 4 bases and J dropped 4; count of bases not matched to a gene: 0. This CDR3 comprises 13 residues. Germline-derived CDR1 and CDR2 are MRHNA and SNTAGT. The CDR3 is CASSGTSTGELFF. CDR3 sequence (DNA): TGTGCCAGCAGTGGGACTAGCACCGGGGAGCTGTTTTTT.

This clone was observed once. The genes are TRBV4-2 and TRBJ2-3; the D gene is possibly TRBD1 (6 bases). Germline loops: CDR1 LGHNA, CDR2 YNFKEQ. The CDR3 is 15 amino acids. The ends were cut back, 0 bases at V and 5 bases at J, with 12 bases in the middle. In nucleotides, the CDR3 is TGTGCCAGCAGCCAAGATTACAGGGTTGAAGATACGCAGTATTTT. Translated: CASSQDYRVEDTQYF.

The CDR3, as DNA: TGTGCCAGTAGTACCGGGGTATTTTCCTCTGGGGCCAACGTCCTGACTTTC. It specifies CASSTGVFSSGANVLTF. The chain combines TRBV19 with TRBJ2-6, with D perhaps matching TRBD2 (5 bases). Trimming removed 4 bases at V and 0 bases at J, with 13 bases between. The V gene's germline CDR1 is LNHDA and CDR2 SQIVND (reference sequence). The CDR3 spans 17 residues.

The chain combines TRBV6-4 with TRBJ2-3; 11 nucleotides agree with TRBD1. This CDR3 is 14 amino acids long. The V gene end was trimmed by 4 bases and the J gene end by 4 bases; junction bases not matched to a gene: 1. Germline V gene sequence: CDR1 MRHNA, CDR2 SNTAGT. CDR3 in amino acids: CASSGGQGADTQYF. Here the CDR3 DNA reads TGTGCCAGCAGTGGGGGACAGGGGGCAGATACGCAGTATTTT.

V usage is TRBV6-6 and J usage is TRBJ1-1; 7 bases are a match to TRBD1. The CDR3 spans 16 residues. The germline V gene encodes CDR1 MNHNY and CDR2 SVGAGI (reference sequence). After removal of 3 bases from V and 3 bases from J, the junction contained 10 bases not matched to a gene. The CDR3 loop is CASSYDIQGVYTEAFF. The CDR3 DNA sequence: TGTGCCAGCAGTTATGATATCCAGGGGGTCTACACTGAAGCTTTCTTT.

The chain links TRBV28 to TRBJ1-2; maybe TRBD1 (6 bases). The CDR3 loop spans 15 amino acids. V was clipped by 4 bases and J by 2 bases, with 14 bases between them. Germline V gene lookup returns CDR1 MDHEN and CDR2 SYDVKM. CDR3 in DNA: TGTGCCAGCAGTTGGGGGCAGACGCCCAACTATGGCTACACCTTC. As protein: CASSWGQTPNYGYTF.

Only one count was recorded for this clone. A read error may produce the germline difference seen at one junction end. The chain links TRBV5-1 to TRBJ2-7, with D hard to call. Germline-derived CDR1 and CDR2 are SGHRS and YFSETQ. The CDR3 runs to 14 residues. In nucleotides, the CDR3 is TGTGCCAGCAGCTATGATATCCAGGTCTACGAGCAGTACTTC. Translation: CASSYDIQVYEQYF. Drawing the rest from reference TRBV5-1 and TRBJ2-7, the complete variable domain is KAGVTQTPRYLIKTRGQQVTLSCSPISGHRSVSWYQQTPGQGLQFLFEYFSETQRNKGNFPGRFSGRQFSNSRSEMNVSTLELGDSALYLCASSYDIQVYEQYFGPGTRLTVT.

This clone has a single count. The chain combines TRBV5-4 with TRBJ1-6, with 8 positions matching TRBD1. V shed 3 bases, J shed 16 bases, and the junction held 12 bases outside the gene matches. The CDR3 runs to 14 residues. CDR1 and CDR2 from the germline V gene are SGHNT and YYREEE (reference sequence). The CDR3 DNA is TGTGCCAGCAGCTCGACAGGGGAGTCGGGGCCTCTCCACTTT. This gives the protein CASSSTGESGPLHF.

This clone has just a few counts. The chain is built from TRBV7-2 and TRBJ1-4; D uncertain. The V and J ends lost 3 bases and 5 bases respectively, with 13 bases between them. Germline V lookup: CDR1 SGHTA, CDR2 FQGNSA. The CDR3 runs 15 residues. CDR3 bases: TGTGCCAGCAGCTTGGTTCCGGACGGGAATGAAAAACTGTTTTTT. It encodes CASSLVPDGNEKLFF.

The rearrangement uses TRBV7-8 and TRBJ2-1; no clear D. Germline lookup yields CDR1 SGHVS and CDR2 FQNEAQ. CDR3 length equals 12 residues. Between the trimmed V and J ends, which lost 1 base and 9 bases, there was a span of 7 bases. CDR3 in DNA: TGTGCCAGCAGCTTAGTTTTGGGTGAGCAGTTCTTC. Translated, it gives CASSLVLGEQFF.

This sequence joins TRBV4-2 and TRBJ2-1; D uncertain. V lost 4 bases to trimming and J lost 3 bases, with 4 bases between them. The germline CDR1 and CDR2 sequences are LGHNA and YNFKEQ. The CDR3 is made up of 12 amino acids. The CDR3 nucleotides are TGTGCCAGCAGCCTCATCTACAATGAGCAGTTCTTC. It yields the protein CASSLIYNEQFF.

The J gene is TRBJ1-4, the V gene TRBV18, with unresolved D. There are 14 residues in the CDR3. Germline values: CDR1 KGHSH, CDR2 LQKENI. Trimming cost V 6 bases and J 4 bases, with 12 bases left between them. The CDR3 coding sequence is TGTGCCAGCTCCCTCGGACCCAGTAATGAAAAACTGTTTTTT. This codes for CASSLGPSNEKLFF.

The gene calls are TRBV19 and TRBJ1-6; TRBD1 might be the D (6 bases). The length of the CDR3 is 14 residues. Germline assignment: CDR1 LNHDA and CDR2 SQIVND (reference sequence). V shed 9 bases and J shed 7 bases, with 16 bases lying between them. CDR3 nucleotides: TGTGCCAGCGCAAGGGGGGGGGCGAATTCACCCCTCCACTTT. It is translated as CASARGGANSPLHF.

CDR3: CAWSVGHSNQPQHF. CDR3 DNA: TGTGCCTGGAGTGTGGGGCATAGCAATCAGCCCCAGCATTTT. V is TRBV30 and J is TRBJ1-5; tentative D call: TRBD1 (5 bases). The germline V and J ends were trimmed by 0 bases and 0 bases, with 6 bases remaining between them. CDR3 length equals 14 residues. CDR1 and CDR2 from the germline V gene are GTSNPN and SVGIG (reference sequence).

The chain recombines TRBV7-9 with TRBJ2-1; no clear D. The V gene lost 4 bases and the J gene lost 6 bases, with 16 bases spanning the gap. There are 15 residues in the CDR3. Germline V CDR1 and CDR2: SEHNR, FQNEAQ (reference sequence). The DNA for the CDR3 is TGTGCCAGCAGCTCCCCGGGTAGTTCCGGCAATGAGCAGTTCTTC. Its protein product is CASSSPGSSGNEQFF.

In this sample, this clone turned up once. The rearrangement links TRBV27 to TRBJ1-1, with D hard to call. Trimming removed 6 bases from V and 1 base from J, with 9 bases in between. CDR3 length: 13 residues. Germline loops: CDR1 MNHEY, CDR2 SMNVEV (reference sequence). CDR3 sequence (DNA): TGTGCCAGCAGACTGGCTGGGAACACTGAAGCTTTCTTT. It yields the protein CASRLAGNTEAFF.